This passage covers 20 T cell receptor beta chains from one sample sequenced in a study of T-cell reconstitution after alpha-beta-depleted transplantation in children. The authors prepared the TCRbeta library with unique molecular identifiers. In TCRdb, the PCR reads were re-called with MiXCR into one record per CDR3 protein. Here the sample spans about 460,000 distinct CDR3 sequences, around 12% being singletons. The source material was PBMCs from the stem cell graft donor, sampled from the stem cell graft. All receptors derive from a human donor who donated a stem cell graft to a child with combined immunodeficiency.

This clonotype was picked up many times. The rearrangement links TRBV29-1 to TRBJ2-5; 16 bases are a match to TRBD2. Germline lookup yields CDR1 SQVTM and CDR2 ANQGSEA. This CDR3 comprises 15 residues. V lost 4 bases, J lost 5 bases, and 4 bases stayed unmatched. This chain's CDR3 is CSVVTGLAGGETQYF. CDR3 nucleotide sequence: TGCAGCGTTGTCACGGGACTAGCGGGGGGGGAGACCCAGTACTTC.

In this sample, this clonotype turned up many times. CDR3 sequence (DNA): TGTGCCAGCCAGGGGGGGTACTCCACAGATACGCAGTATTTT. Translation: CASQGGYSTDTQYF. The chain has TRBV6-5 and TRBJ2-3; the D call may be TRBD1 or TRBD2 (7 bases each). CDR3 length: 14 amino acids. The V and J ends lost 8 bases and 2 bases respectively, with 14 bases between them. Germline assignment: CDR1 MNHEY and CDR2 SVGAGI.

There are many counts of this clonotype. V and J are TRBV6-2 or TRBV6-3 and TRBJ2-2; 9 bases are a match to TRBD1. V lost 6 bases and J lost 2; bases outside the gene matches: 4. Looked up from germline, CDR1 is MNHEY and CDR2 is SVGEGT. The CDR3 extends over 15 amino acids. The CDR3: CASRPGQGNTGELFF. The CDR3 DNA reads TGTGCCAGCAGACCGGGACAGGGAAACACCGGGGAGCTGTTTTTT.

This rearrangement joins TRBV3-1 to TRBJ1-5; D is uncertain. Germline V CDR1 and CDR2: LGHDT, YNNKEL (reference sequence). V lost 1 base, J lost 6 bases, and 10 bases lay in between. The CDR3 runs to 14 residues. The DNA of the CDR3 is TGTGCCAGCAGCCAAGGACCCTGGGGTCAGCCCCAGCATTTT. Amino acid sequence: CASSQGPWGQPQHF.

This clonotype was counted many times. The chain has TRBV25-1 and TRBJ2-5, with D tentatively TRBD2 (5 bases). Germline V gives CDR1 MGHDK, CDR2 SYGVNS. The CDR3 length is 12 residues. CDR3 in amino acids: CASEGGWETQYF. For the CDR3, the DNA is TGTGCGAGTGAGGGCGGGTGGGAGACCCAGTACTTC.

This clonotype was counted ten times or more. The chain couples TRBV28 to TRBJ2-5; 16 nucleotides match TRBD2. The CDR3 totals 17 residues. Germline V gene sequence: CDR1 MDHEN, CDR2 SYDVKM. J lost 2 bases, V lost 2 bases, and 2 bases had no gene match. The CDR3 is CASSLGTSGGGQETQYF. The CDR3 DNA follows: TGTGCCAGCAGTTTAGGGACTAGCGGGGGGGGGCAAGAGACCCAGTACTTC. The variable domain in full, completed from reference TRBV28 and TRBJ2-5, reads DVKVTQSSRYLVKRTGEKVFLECVQDMDHENMFWYRQDPGLGLRLIYFSYDVKMKEKGDIPEGYSVSREKKERFSLILESASTNQTSMYLCASSLGTSGGGQETQYFGPGTRLLVL.

This clonotype was found many times. This chain connects TRBV20-1 to TRBJ1-2, with D unclear. V was clipped by 3 bases and J by 7 bases, with 18 bases between them. Germline V gene sequence: CDR1 DFQATT, CDR2 SNEGSKA (reference sequence). The CDR3 sequence is 14 residues long. The CDR3 sequence: CSASFPLDWSGYTF. The CDR3 DNA follows: TGCAGTGCTAGTTTCCCCTTGGACTGGAGTGGCTACACCTTC.

This clonotype showed up just a few times. In nucleotides, the CDR3 is TGCGCCAGCAGCTTGTCGGAGGGGGGGACTCCCGAAGCTTTCTTT. Its protein product is CASSLSEGGTPEAFF. This chain connects TRBV5-1 to TRBJ1-1, with D maybe TRBD1 (6 bases). CDR1 SGHRS and CDR2 YFSETQ come from the germline V gene. The CDR3 is 15 residues long. Trimming left V 1 base short and J 8 bases short, with 18 bases between.

There are many counts of this clonotype. This chain links TRBV7-9 with TRBJ2-7; 7 bases fit TRBD1. Germline V gene lookup returns CDR1 SEHNR and CDR2 FQNEAQ (reference sequence). The CDR3 length is 14 residues. Trimming took 1 base from V and 1 from J; bases not matched to a gene: 1. CDR3 in amino acids: CASSLEGQSYEQYF. In DNA, the CDR3 is TGTGCCAGCAGCTTAGAGGGACAGTCCTACGAGCAGTACTTC.

This clonotype was counted at least ten times. The rearrangement joins TRBV20-1 to TRBJ2-2; D possibly corresponds to TRBD1 (6 bases). The germline CDR1 and CDR2 sequences are DFQATT and SNEGSKA (reference sequence). Between the trimmed V and J ends, which lost 2 bases and 6 bases, there was a span of 13 bases. The CDR3 covers 14 residues. The CDR3 DNA reads as TGCAGTGCTAGAAGGGACAACGGTGCCGGGGAGCTGTTTTTT. Protein: CSARRDNGAGELFF.

The chain carries TRBV2 and TRBJ1-1; D is uncertain. The germline CDR1 and CDR2 sequences are SNHLY and FYNNEI. Trimming shortened V by 4 bases and J by 7 bases, and 13 bases separated the two germline ends. The CDR3 has 13 amino acids. CDR3 amino acids: CASSVSRSSEAFF. CDR3 coding DNA: TGTGCCAGCAGTGTGTCCAGGTCAAGTGAAGCTTTCTTT.

This clonotype was picked up a small number of times. The chain carries TRBV18 and TRBJ2-7; 9 bases map to TRBD1. Per germline, CDR1 KGHSH and CDR2 LQKENI. The CDR3 extends over 15 amino acids. The V gene end was trimmed by 4 bases and the J gene end by 6 bases; junction bases not matched to a gene: 10. CDR3 DNA: TGTGCCAGCTCACTTTCGGGACAGGGCACCGGCGAGCAGTACTTC. This encodes CASSLSGQGTGEQYF. Combining the CDR3 with reference TRBV18 and TRBJ2-7 gives the whole variable domain NAGVMQNPRHLVRRRGQEARLRCSPMKGHSHVYWYRQLPEEGLKFMVYLQKENIIDESGMPKERFSAEFPKEGPSILRIQQVVRGDSAAYFCASSLSGQGTGEQYFGPGTRLTVT.

This chain connects TRBV2 to TRBJ2-3; 9 bases agree with TRBD2. Per germline, CDR1 SNHLY and CDR2 FYNNEI. The CDR3 has 14 residues. V lost 1 base, J lost 4 bases, and 0 bases stayed unmatched. The CDR3 loop reads CASSEGLAADTQYF. The CDR3 DNA is TGTGCCAGCAGTGAAGGACTAGCGGCAGATACGCAGTATTTT.

This clonotype came up a few times. V and J are TRBV11-2 and TRBJ2-7; either TRBD1 or TRBD2 may supply D (5 bases each). The length of the CDR3 is 13 residues. Trimming removed 4 bases at V and 6 bases at J, with 13 bases between. Looked up from germline, CDR1 is SGHAT and CDR2 is FQNNGV. CDR3 bases: TGTGCCAGCAGCTCGTTGACGGGGACCGAGCAGTACTTC. Translating gives CASSSLTGTEQYF.

At least ten counts were recorded for this clonotype. The V call is TRBV20-1, the J call TRBJ2-3; 11 nucleotides match TRBD2. With V trimmed by 3 bases and J by 1 base, 3 bases remained unmatched. CDR1 and CDR2 (germline): DFQATT, SNEGSKA (reference sequence). The CDR3 totals 15 residues. Here the CDR3 DNA reads TGCAGTGCTAGTCCGACTAGCGGGGGCACAGATACGCAGTATTTT. Translated, it gives CSASPTSGGTDTQYF.

The table lists this clonotype with many counts. This rearrangement joins TRBV9 to TRBJ2-1, with D possibly being TRBD2 (5 bases). Trimming cost V 0 bases and J 8 bases, with 6 bases left between them. CDR1 and CDR2 from the germline V gene are SGDLS and YYNGEE. The CDR3 contains 12 residues. The CDR3: CASSVGGDEQFF. For the CDR3, the DNA is TGTGCCAGCAGCGTAGGGGGAGATGAGCAGTTCTTC.

V gene TRBV15 combines with J gene TRBJ2-5, with 14 bases that match TRBD2. Germline V gene sequence: CDR1 LNHNV, CDR2 YYDKDF (reference sequence). The CDR3 spans 16 residues. The trim removed 5 bases at V and 3 bases at J, leaving 5 bases unmatched. The DNA of the CDR3 is TGTGCCACCAGCTCGGGACTAGCGGGAGTCGAAGAGACCCAGTACTTC. Its protein product is CATSSGLAGVEETQYF.

The chain couples TRBV18 to TRBJ2-7; 8 bases line up with TRBD2. Losses at the gene ends were 3 bases for V and 0 bases for J; bases not matched to a gene: 10. Germline CDR1 and CDR2: KGHSH and LQKENI. CDR3 size: 17 residues. CDR3 nucleotide sequence: TGTGCCAGCTCACCCTATGCCGGGGGGGCTAGCTCCTACGAGCAGTACTTC. This codes for CASSPYAGGASSYEQYF.

This clonotype occurred a few times. The gene calls are TRBV11-3 and TRBJ2-3; perhaps TRBD1 as D (5 bases). CDR1 and CDR2 from the germline V gene are SGHNT and YENEEA. The CDR3 is 14 amino acids. Between the trimmed V and J ends, which lost 0 bases and 4 bases, there was a span of 8 bases. The CDR3 sequence: CASSLDQGSDTQYF. The CDR3 DNA follows: TGTGCCAGCAGCTTAGACCAGGGCTCAGATACGCAGTATTTT. Looking up the rest from reference TRBV11-3 and TRBJ2-3 gives the full variable domain: EAGVVQSPRYKIIEKKQPVAFWCNPISGHNTLYWYLQNLGQGPELLIRYENEEAVDDSQLPKDRFSAERLKGVDSTLKIQPAELGDSAVYLCASSLDQGSDTQYFGPGTRLTVL.

This clonotype was counted at least ten times. The chain couples TRBV5-1 to TRBJ2-3; 7 bases line up with TRBD2. The germline V gene has CDR1 SGHRS and CDR2 YFSETQ. The CDR3 is made up of 16 amino acids. Losses at the gene ends were 4 bases for V and 0 bases for J; bases not matched to a gene: 8. Here the CDR3 DNA reads TGCGCCAGCAGCCCACGGACTAGTTCAAGCACAGATACGCAGTATTTT. Protein product: CASSPRTSSSTDTQYF.